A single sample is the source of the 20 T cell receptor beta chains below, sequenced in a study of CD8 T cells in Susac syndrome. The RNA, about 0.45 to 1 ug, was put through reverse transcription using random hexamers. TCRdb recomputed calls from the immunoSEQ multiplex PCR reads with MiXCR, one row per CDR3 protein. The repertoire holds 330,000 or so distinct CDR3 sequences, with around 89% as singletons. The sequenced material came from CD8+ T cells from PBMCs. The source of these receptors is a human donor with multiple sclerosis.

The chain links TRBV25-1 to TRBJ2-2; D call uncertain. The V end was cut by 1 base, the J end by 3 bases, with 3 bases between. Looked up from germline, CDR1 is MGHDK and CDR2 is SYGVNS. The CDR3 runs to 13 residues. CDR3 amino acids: CASSEFDTGELFF. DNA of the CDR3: TGTGCCAGCAGTGAATTTGACACCGGGGAGCTGTTTTTT.

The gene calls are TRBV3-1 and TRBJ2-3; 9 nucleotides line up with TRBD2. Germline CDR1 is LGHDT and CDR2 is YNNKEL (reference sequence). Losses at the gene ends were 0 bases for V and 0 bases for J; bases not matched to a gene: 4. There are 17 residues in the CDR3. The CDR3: CASSQEETSGSTDTQYF. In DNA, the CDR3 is TGTGCCAGCAGCCAAGAAGAGACTAGCGGAAGCACAGATACGCAGTATTTT.

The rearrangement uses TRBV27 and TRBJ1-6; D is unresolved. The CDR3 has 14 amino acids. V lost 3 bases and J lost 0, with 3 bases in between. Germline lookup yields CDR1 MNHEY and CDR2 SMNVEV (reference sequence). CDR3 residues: CASSLVSYNSPLHF. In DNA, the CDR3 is TGTGCCAGCAGTTTGGTCTCCTATAATTCACCCCTCCACTTT.

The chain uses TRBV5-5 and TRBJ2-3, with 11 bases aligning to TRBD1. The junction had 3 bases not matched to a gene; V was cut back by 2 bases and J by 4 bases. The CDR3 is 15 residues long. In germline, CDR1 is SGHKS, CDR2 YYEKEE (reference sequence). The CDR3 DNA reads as TGTGCCAGCAGCTTTCCGGGACAGGGGGCAGATACGCAGTATTTT. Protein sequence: CASSFPGQGADTQYF.

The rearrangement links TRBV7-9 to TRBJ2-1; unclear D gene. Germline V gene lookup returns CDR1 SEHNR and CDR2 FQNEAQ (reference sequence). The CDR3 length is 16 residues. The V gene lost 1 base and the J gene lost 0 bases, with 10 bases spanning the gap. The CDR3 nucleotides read TGTGCCAGCAGCTTAGGAGACTCGAGCTCCTACAATGAGCAGTTCTTC. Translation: CASSLGDSSSYNEQFF.

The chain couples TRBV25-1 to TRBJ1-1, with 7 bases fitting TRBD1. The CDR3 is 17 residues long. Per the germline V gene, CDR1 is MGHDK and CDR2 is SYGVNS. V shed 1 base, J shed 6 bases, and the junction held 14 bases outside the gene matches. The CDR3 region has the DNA TGTGCCAGCAGTGAATCAAAGGGAACAGGGGAAGATGCTGAAGCTTTCTTT. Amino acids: CASSESKGTGEDAEAFF.

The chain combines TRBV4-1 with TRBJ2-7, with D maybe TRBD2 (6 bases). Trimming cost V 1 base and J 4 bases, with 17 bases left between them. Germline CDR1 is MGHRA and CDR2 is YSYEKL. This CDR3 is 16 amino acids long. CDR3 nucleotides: TGCGCCAGCAGCCAAGCCCCCCTAGCGACTGGGTACGAGCAGTACTTC. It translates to CASSQAPLATGYEQYF.

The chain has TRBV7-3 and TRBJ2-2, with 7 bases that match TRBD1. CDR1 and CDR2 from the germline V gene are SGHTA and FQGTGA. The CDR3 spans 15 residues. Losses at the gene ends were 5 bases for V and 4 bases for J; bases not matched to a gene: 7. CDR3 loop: CASSPKDRLTGELFF. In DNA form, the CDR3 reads TGTGCCAGCAGCCCGAAGGACAGGCTCACCGGGGAGCTGTTTTTT.

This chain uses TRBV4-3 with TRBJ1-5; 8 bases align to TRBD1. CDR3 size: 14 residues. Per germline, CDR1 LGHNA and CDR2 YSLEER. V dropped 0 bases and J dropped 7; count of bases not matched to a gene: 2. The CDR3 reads CASSQETGVQPQHF. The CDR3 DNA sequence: TGCGCCAGCAGCCAAGAGACAGGGGTCCAGCCCCAGCATTTT.

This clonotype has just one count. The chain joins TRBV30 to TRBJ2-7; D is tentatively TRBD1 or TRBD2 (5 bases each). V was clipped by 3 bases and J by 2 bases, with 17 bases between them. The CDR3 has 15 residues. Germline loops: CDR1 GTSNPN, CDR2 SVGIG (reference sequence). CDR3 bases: TGTGCCTGGAGATTAACTGGGGGAAACACCTACGAGCAGTACTTC. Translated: CAWRLTGGNTYEQYF.

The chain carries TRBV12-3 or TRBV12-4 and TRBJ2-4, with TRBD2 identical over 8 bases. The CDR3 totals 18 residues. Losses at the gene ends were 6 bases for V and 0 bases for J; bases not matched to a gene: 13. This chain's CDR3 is CASSSVAGTIIAKNIQYF. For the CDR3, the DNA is TGTGCCAGCAGCTCGGTAGCGGGGACAATCATAGCCAAAAACATTCAGTACTTC.

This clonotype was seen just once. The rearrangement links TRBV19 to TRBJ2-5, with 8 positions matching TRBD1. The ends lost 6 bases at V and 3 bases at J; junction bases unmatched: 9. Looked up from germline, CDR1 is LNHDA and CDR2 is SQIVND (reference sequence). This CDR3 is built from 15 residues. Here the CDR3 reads CASRIMAGGEETQYF. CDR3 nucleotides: TGTGCCAGTAGGATTATGGCAGGGGGCGAAGAGACCCAGTACTTC.

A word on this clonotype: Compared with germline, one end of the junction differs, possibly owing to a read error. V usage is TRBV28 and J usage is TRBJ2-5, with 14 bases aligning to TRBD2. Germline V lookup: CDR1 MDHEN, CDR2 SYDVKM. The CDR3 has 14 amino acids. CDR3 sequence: CASSPGTSGGPFDF. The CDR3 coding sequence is TGTGCCAGCAGTCCCGGGACTAGCGGGGGCCCTTTCGACTTC.

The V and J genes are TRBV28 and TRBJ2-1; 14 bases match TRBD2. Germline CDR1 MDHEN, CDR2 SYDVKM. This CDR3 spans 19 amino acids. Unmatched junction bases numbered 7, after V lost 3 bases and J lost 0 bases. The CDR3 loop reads CASSFETSGRAGSYNEQFF. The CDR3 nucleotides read TGTGCCAGCAGTTTCGAGACTAGCGGGAGGGCCGGCTCCTACAATGAGCAGTTCTTC. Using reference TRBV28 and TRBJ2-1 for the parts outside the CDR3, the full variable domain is DVKVTQSSRYLVKRTGEKVFLECVQDMDHENMFWYRQDPGLGLRLIYFSYDVKMKEKGDIPEGYSVSREKKERFSLILESASTNQTSMYLCASSFETSGRAGSYNEQFFGPGTRLTVL.

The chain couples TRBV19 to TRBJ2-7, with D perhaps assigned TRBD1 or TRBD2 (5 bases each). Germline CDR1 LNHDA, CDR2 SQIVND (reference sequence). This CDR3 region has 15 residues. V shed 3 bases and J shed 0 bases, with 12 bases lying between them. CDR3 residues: CASSIGGRLSYEQYF. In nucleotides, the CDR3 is TGTGCCAGTAGTATTGGGGGACGACTCTCCTACGAGCAGTACTTC.

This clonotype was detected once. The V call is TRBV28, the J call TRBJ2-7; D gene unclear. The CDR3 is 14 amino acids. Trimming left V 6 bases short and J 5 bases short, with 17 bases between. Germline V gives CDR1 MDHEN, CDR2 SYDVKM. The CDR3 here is CASSSRIGYDEQYF. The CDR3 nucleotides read TGTGCCAGCAGCTCACGTATAGGCTACGACGAGCAGTACTTC.

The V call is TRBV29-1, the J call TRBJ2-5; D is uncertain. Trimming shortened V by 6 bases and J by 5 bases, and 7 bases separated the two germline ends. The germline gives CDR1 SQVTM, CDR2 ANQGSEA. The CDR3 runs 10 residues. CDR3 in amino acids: CSVQKETQYF. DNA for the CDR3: TGCAGCGTCCAGAAGGAGACCCAGTACTTC.

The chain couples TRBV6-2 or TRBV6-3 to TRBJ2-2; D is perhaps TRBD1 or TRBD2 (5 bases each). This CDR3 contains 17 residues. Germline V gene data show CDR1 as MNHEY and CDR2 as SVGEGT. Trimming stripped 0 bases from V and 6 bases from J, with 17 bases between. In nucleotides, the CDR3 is TGTGCCAGCAGTTACTCGGGATGGGACCCTTTTTCCGGGGAGCTGTTTTTT. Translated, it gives CASSYSGWDPFSGELFF.

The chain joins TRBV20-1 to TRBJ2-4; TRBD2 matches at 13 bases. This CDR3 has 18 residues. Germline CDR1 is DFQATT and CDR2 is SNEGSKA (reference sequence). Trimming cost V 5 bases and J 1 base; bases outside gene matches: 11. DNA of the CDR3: TGCAGTGCTGACCCGGGACTAGCGGGGTTCCTTGCCAAAAACATTCAGTACTTC. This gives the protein CSADPGLAGFLAKNIQYF.

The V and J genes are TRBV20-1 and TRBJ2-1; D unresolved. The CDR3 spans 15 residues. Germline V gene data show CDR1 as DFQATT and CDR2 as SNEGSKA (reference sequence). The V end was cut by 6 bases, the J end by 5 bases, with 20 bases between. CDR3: CSAPSLGPDHNEQFF. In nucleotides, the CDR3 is TGCAGTGCCCCTTCTCTAGGGCCAGACCACAATGAGCAGTTCTTC.